Listed below are T cell receptor beta chains from one sample, sequenced in a study of blood T cells in healthy people across ages. TCRdb reanalysed the 5' RACE reads using MiXCR and keeps one entry per CDR3 protein. Counted here are about 290,000 distinct CDR3 sequences, around 29% occurring once; the ten biggest clones make up roughly 28%. Material for sequencing was blood. The receptors were gathered from a woman in her 70s in good health. CDR3s include the opening cysteine and the closing phenylalanine or tryptophan. The D gene is left open where the match is weak. Size tells how often a clone was seen (once, few, many) or the class of an expanded clone, and some rows leave it out.

cdr3_aa cdr3_nt clone_size v_call d_call j_call
CSARARQGKSEAFF TGCAGTGCTAGAGCCCGACAGGGCAAGTCTGAAGCTTTCTTT NA TRBV20-1 TRBD1 TRBJ1-1
CASRRGGPYNEKLFF TGTGCCAGCAGGCGGGGGGGACCTTATAATGAAAAACTGTTTTTT NA TRBV28 NA TRBJ1-4
CASSLYAGGSYNEQFF TGTGCCAGCAGTTTATACGCAGGGGGCTCCTACAATGAGCAGTTCTTC NA TRBV28 TRBD1 TRBJ2-1
CSAYSTGGFQPQHF TGCAGTGCTTACTCGACAGGGGGCTTTCAGCCCCAGCATTTT NA TRBV20-1 TRBD1 TRBJ1-5
CASSVVGGLGNEQFF TGTGCCAGCAGCGTAGTGGGAGGGCTTGGGAATGAGCAGTTCTTC NA TRBV9 TRBD2 TRBJ2-1
CASREGGLNTEAFF TGTGCCAGCAGAGAAGGCGGGCTGAACACTGAAGCTTTCTTT NA TRBV7-2 NA TRBJ1-1
CASSLRGQGTDTQYF TGTGCCAGCAGCCTAAGGGGACAGGGTACAGATACGCAGTATTTT NA TRBV7-2 TRBD1 TRBJ2-3
CSAWTSGRAVEQYF TGCAGTGCTTGGACTAGCGGGAGGGCCGTCGAGCAGTACTTC NA TRBV20-1 TRBD2 TRBJ2-7
CSANRGTVNNEQFF TGCAGTGCTAACCGAGGCACTGTTAACAATGAGCAGTTCTTC NA TRBV20-1 NA TRBJ2-1
CARSDYTGHLTGELFF TGTGCCCGCAGTGACTACACGGGACACCTCACCGGGGAGCTGTTTTTT few TRBV25-1 NA TRBJ2-2
CASSVATSGTDTQYF TGTGCCAGCAGCGTAGCTACTAGCGGAACAGATACGCAGTATTTT NA TRBV9 TRBD2 TRBJ2-3
CSKGLAGFMGHTGELFF TGCAGCAAGGGACTAGCGGGATTTATGGGGCACACCGGGGAGCTGTTTTTT many TRBV29-1 TRBD2 TRBJ2-2
CASSPGTGGQETQYF TGTGCCAGCAGCCCGGGGACAGGGGGCCAAGAGACCCAGTACTTC few TRBV11-2 TRBD1 TRBJ2-5
CASSFRTGGGNTIYF TGTGCCAGCAGCTTCCGGACCGGGGGTGGAAACACCATATATTTT few TRBV7-2 NA TRBJ1-3
CSARGEPGLAVRQYF TGCAGTGCTAGAGGGGAACCGGGACTAGCGGTACGGCAGTACTTC NA TRBV20-1 TRBD2 TRBJ2-7
CASSLRGQSYEQYF TGTGCCAGCAGTTTGCGGGGACAGAGCTACGAGCAGTACTTC once TRBV28 NA TRBJ2-7
CASSVDRGSDYGYTF TGTGCCAGCAGTGTGGACAGGGGAAGCGACTATGGCTACACCTTC NA TRBV2 TRBD1 TRBJ1-2
CASLPRSGARYGYTF TGTGCCAGCCTCCCGCGCTCAGGGGCTAGGTATGGCTACACCTTC NA TRBV28 NA TRBJ1-2
CASDRTDNYGYTF TGTGCCAGCGACCGGACAGACAACTATGGCTACACCTTC NA TRBV6-1 NA TRBJ1-2
CASSLGPGAYEQYF TGTGCCAGCAGCTTAGGGCCCGGAGCCTACGAGCAGTACTTC few TRBV7-9 NA TRBJ2-7
CASSLDITDTQYF TGTGCCAGCTCACTGGACATCACAGATACGCAGTATTTT NA TRBV18 NA TRBJ2-3
CSVVMSAPQICGYTF TGCAGCGTTGTTATGTCAGCGCCACAGATCTGTGGCTACACCTTC few TRBV29-1 NA TRBJ1-2
CASSLGSENYGYTF TGCGCCAGCAGCTTGGGTTCGGAAAACTATGGCTACACCTTC few TRBV5-1 NA TRBJ1-2
CSAIRSANEKLFF TGCAGTGCTATTCGGAGTGCTAATGAAAAACTGTTTTTT few TRBV20-1 NA TRBJ1-4
CASARYPNYGYTF TGTGCCAGCGCTAGGTACCCTAACTATGGCTACACCTTC NA TRBV3-1 NA TRBJ1-2
CASMTENIQYF TGTGCCAGCATGACAGAAAACATTCAGTACTTC few TRBV2 NA TRBJ2-4
CASSPGQDPRYGYTF TGTGCCAGCAGCCCGGGACAGGACCCTCGCTATGGCTACACCTTC once TRBV11-2 TRBD1 TRBJ1-2